Each of the 22 T cell receptor beta chains below was sequenced from the same sample in a study of blood T cell repertoires in COVID-19. The repertoire was sequenced with immunoSEQ multiplex PCR; TCRdb's copy has only in-frame clones and lacks some. The sample has more than 300,000 clones, around 84% seen once. The material sequenced was PBMCs or T cells enriched from blood (not recorded which). The source is a woman aged 18-35 years who had recovered from COVID-19.

The rearrangement links TRBV4-1 to TRBJ2-1; TRBD2 agrees at 14 bases. Germline values: CDR1 MGHRA, CDR2 YSYEKL. The CDR3 consists of 15 residues. V gave up 4 bases and J gave up 9 bases; unmatched junction bases: 5. In DNA, the CDR3 is TGCGCCAGCAGCCTCCGACTAGCGGGAGGGAGTGAGCAGTTCTTC. Its translation: CASSLRLAGGSEQFF.

The V call is TRBV13, the J call TRBJ1-3; D gene unclear. From germline, CDR1 is PRHDT and CDR2 FYEKMQ (reference sequence). The V gene lost 3 bases and the J gene lost 1 base, with 10 bases spanning the gap. The CDR3 length is 15 residues. This CDR3 reads CASSFPRASGNTIYF. The CDR3 bases are TGTGCCAGCAGCTTCCCACGAGCATCTGGAAACACCATATATTTT.

V usage is TRBV6-5 and J usage is TRBJ1-5, with 9 bases matching TRBD1. The germline CDR1 and CDR2 sequences are MNHEY and SVGAGI. The CDR3 has 14 residues. Trimming cost V 6 bases and J 5 bases; bases outside gene matches: 5. CDR3 protein: CASRTTGGDQPQHF. CDR3 nucleotides: TGTGCCAGCAGAACAACAGGGGGCGATCAGCCCCAGCATTTT.

Comments on this clone: At one end, the junction sequence differs from germline, possibly due to a read error. The V gene is TRBV10-3, the J gene TRBJ1-1; D not certain. The germline V gene has CDR1 ENHRY and CDR2 SYGVKD. The length of the CDR3 is 12 residues. The CDR3 DNA is TGTGCCGTCAGTACTATGAACACTGAAGCTTTCTTT. It specifies CAVSTMNTEAFF.

The gene calls are TRBV5-1 and TRBJ2-5; D is possibly TRBD2 (6 bases). Per the germline V gene, CDR1 is SGHRS and CDR2 is YFSETQ. The CDR3 is 13 residues long. V shed 3 bases and J shed 3 bases, with 9 bases lying between them. CDR3 DNA sequence: TGCGCCAGCAGCTCGACTAGGGAAGAGACCCAGTACTTC. It translates to CASSSTREETQYF. Based on the CDR3 plus reference TRBV5-1 and TRBJ2-5, the full variable domain is KAGVTQTPRYLIKTRGQQVTLSCSPISGHRSVSWYQQTPGQGLQFLFEYFSETQRNKGNFPGRFSGRQFSNSRSEMNVSTLELGDSALYLCASSSTREETQYFGPGTRLLVL.

This clone was observed a handful of times. The chain couples TRBV10-3 to TRBJ2-7; 7 bases agree with TRBD1. The germline gives CDR1 ENHRY, CDR2 SYGVKD. Losses at the gene ends were 0 bases for V and 5 bases for J; bases not matched to a gene: 10. The CDR3 extends over 16 amino acids. In nucleotides, the CDR3 is TGTGCCATCAGTGAGTCGATGGCGACAGGGTCCCACGAGCAGTACTTC. It specifies CAISESMATGSHEQYF.

The V call is TRBV7-2, the J call TRBJ2-7; TRBD2 might be the D (5 bases). Germline-derived CDR1 and CDR2 are SGHTA and FQGNSA. The V end lost 2 bases, the J end lost 5 bases, and 13 bases lay between the germline ends. This CDR3 is 14 amino acids long. The CDR3 reads CASSLQRGRDEQYF. The CDR3 DNA follows: TGTGCCAGCAGCTTACAACGGGGTAGGGACGAGCAGTACTTC.

The chain has TRBV19 and TRBJ2-1, with a possible D match to TRBD1 (6 bases). The germline V and J ends were trimmed by 6 bases and 6 bases, with 9 bases remaining between them. Germline V gene data show CDR1 as LNHDA and CDR2 as SQIVND (reference sequence). The CDR3 is made up of 12 amino acids. CDR3 nucleotide sequence: TGTGCCAGTAGCGGACAGCCCAATGAGCAGTTCTTC. This translates into CASSGQPNEQFF.

V is TRBV5-5 and J is TRBJ2-1, with TRBD2 identical over 14 bases. The CDR3 extends over 18 amino acids. V trimming: 2 bases; J trimming: 7 bases; junction bases outside the gene matches: 11. Germline values: CDR1 SGHKS, CDR2 YYEKEE (reference sequence). The CDR3 protein is CASSFLKTSGRVVNEQFF. Written as DNA, the CDR3 is TGTGCCAGCAGCTTCCTAAAGACTAGCGGGAGGGTCGTGAATGAGCAGTTCTTC.

The chain recombines TRBV28 with TRBJ1-6; 7 nucleotides agree with TRBD1. Germline CDR1 reads MDHEN; CDR2 reads SYDVKM. The CDR3 is made up of 13 amino acids. The CDR3: CAAATGINSPLHF. DNA for the CDR3: TGTGCGGCGGCGACAGGGATTAATTCACCCCTCCACTTT.

The V call is TRBV30, the J call TRBJ1-2; TRBD1 might be the D (5 bases). The V end was cut by 1 base, the J end by 7 bases, with 13 bases between. This CDR3 is built from 13 residues. The germline gives CDR1 GTSNPN, CDR2 SVGIG (reference sequence). DNA for the CDR3: TGTGCCTGGAGTGGTTCGGGGGTGACTGGCTACACCTTC. Translating gives CAWSGSGVTGYTF.

V and J are TRBV30 and TRBJ1-5, with 7 bases that match TRBD1. V shed 2 bases, J shed 4 bases, and the junction held 2 bases outside the gene matches. Germline-derived CDR1 and CDR2 are GTSNPN and SVGIG (reference sequence). CDR3 size: 13 residues. The CDR3 DNA reads as TGTGCCTGGAGTCCACAGGGGAATCAGCCCCAGCATTTT. It encodes CAWSPQGNQPQHF.

CDR3 nucleotides: TGTGCCACCAGTGATTCCACAGGGGGCACAGATACGCAGTATTTT. Translated: CATSDSTGGTDTQYF. The rearrangement joins TRBV24-1 to TRBJ2-3; 7 nucleotides match TRBD1. CDR1 KGHDR and CDR2 SFDVKD come from the germline V gene. Trimming cost V 2 bases and J 1 base; bases outside gene matches: 2. The CDR3 contains 15 residues.

This chain links TRBV6-5 with TRBJ1-2; 7 bases are shared with TRBD1. Germline assignment: CDR1 MNHEY and CDR2 SVGAGI. There are 13 residues in the CDR3. V was clipped by 6 bases and J by 8 bases; unmatched bases: 9. For the CDR3, the DNA is TGTGCCAGCAGCCAACAGGGGCTGATGGGCTACACCTTC. Encoded protein: CASSQQGLMGYTF.

The rearrangement uses TRBV29-1 and TRBJ2-3; 9 nucleotides agree with TRBD1. Germline V gene sequence: CDR1 SQVTM, CDR2 ANQGSEA. V was pared by 3 bases and J by 5 bases, with 6 bases of the junction left unmatched. The CDR3 covers 14 residues. The CDR3 sequence is CSVDRWTGEDTQYF. Here the CDR3 DNA reads TGCAGCGTTGATCGGTGGACAGGGGAAGATACGCAGTATTTT.

V gene TRBV5-4 combines with J gene TRBJ1-3; D call uncertain. The CDR3 sequence is 13 residues long. V was trimmed by 2 bases and J by 4 bases, leaving 7 bases between them. Germline V gene sequence: CDR1 SGHNT, CDR2 YYREEE (reference sequence). In DNA form, the CDR3 reads TGTGCCAGCAGCTTCTCAGGAGGAAACACCATATATTTT. Translated, it gives CASSFSGGNTIYF.

This chain links TRBV13 with TRBJ2-3; TRBD2 aligns across 10 bases. CDR3 length: 16 amino acids. V gave up 2 bases and J gave up 4 bases; unmatched junction bases: 6. CDR1 is PRHDT and CDR2 is FYEKMQ in the germline V gene (reference sequence). The DNA of the CDR3 is TGTGCCAGCAGCTTACGATACAGCGGGGGGGCAGATACGCAGTATTTT. Its protein is CASSLRYSGGADTQYF. Full variable domain (remainder filled in from reference TRBV13 and TRBJ2-3): AAGVIQSPRHLIKEKRETATLKCYPIPRHDTVYWYQQGPGQDPQFLISFYEKMQSDKGSIPDRFSAQQFSDYHSELNMSSLELGDSALYFCASSLRYSGGADTQYFGPGTRLTVL.

The chain has TRBV6-2 or TRBV6-3 and TRBJ2-5; D might be TRBD1 (6 bases). Germline-derived CDR1 and CDR2 are MNHEY and SVGEGT. Trimming removed 0 bases at V and 5 bases at J, with 16 bases between. CDR3 length equals 16 residues. This chain's CDR3 is CASSYSTNRDRETQYF. CDR3 in DNA: TGTGCCAGCAGTTACTCCACTAACAGGGATCGGGAGACCCAGTACTTC.

The chain links TRBV11-2 to TRBJ2-1, with 10 positions matching TRBD2. The CDR3 sequence is 15 residues long. Per germline, CDR1 SGHAT and CDR2 FQNNGV. The junction had 8 bases not matched to a gene; V was cut back by 5 bases and J by 7 bases. The CDR3 region is CASSLKREGVNEQFF. The CDR3, as DNA: TGTGCCAGCAGCCTTAAGCGGGAGGGGGTGAATGAGCAGTTCTTC.

The CDR3 DNA follows: TGTGCCAGCAGTTTATATGGGGGGGATTTCCAAGAGACCCAGTACTTC. Protein sequence: CASSLYGGDFQETQYF. This sequence joins TRBV27 and TRBJ2-5; 7 bases map to TRBD2. Germline assignment: CDR1 MNHEY and CDR2 SMNVEV (reference sequence). The CDR3 extends over 16 amino acids. After removal of 1 base from V and 1 base from J, the junction contained 6 bases not matched to a gene.

As to this clone: Other nucleotide sequences from this sample produce the same CDR3. V gene TRBV6-5 combines with J gene TRBJ1-5; D might be TRBD1 (5 bases). The CDR3 is made up of 14 amino acids. The germline CDR1 and CDR2 sequences are MNHEY and SVGAGI. With 5 bases removed from V and 4 bases from J, the gap between germline ends came to 12 bases. The CDR3 DNA sequence: TGTGCCAGCAGTCCCGGGGGGGGGAATCAGCCCCAGCATTTT. Protein: CASSPGGGNQPQHF.

This chain links TRBV3-1 (or the pseudogene TRBV3-2) with TRBJ2-2; D possibly corresponds to TRBD1 (6 bases). The V gene lost 4 bases and the J gene lost 2 bases, with 14 bases spanning the gap. This CDR3 has 16 residues. The germline gives CDR1 LGHDT, CDR2 YNNKEL (reference sequence). Written as DNA, the CDR3 is TGTGCCAGCAGCCCGCTCGGGACACATAACACCGGGGAGCTGTTTTTT. This codes for CASSPLGTHNTGELFF.